The rows below give T cell receptor beta chains drawn from one sample of a study of T cells in Graves' hyperthyroidism and ophthalmopathy. Each CDR3 protein is one row after TCRdb ran MiXCR on the multiplex PCR reads. Here the sample spans around 690,000 distinct CDR3 sequences, 17% being singletons. The sequencing sample was made of blood. These receptors came from a man between 45 and 60 years old with Graves' hyperthyroidism. Both conserved end residues are trimmed from each CDR3. The order of the fields is CDR3 length, J gene, V gene, CDR3 protein.

len: 13; j_gene: TRBJ2-5; v_gene: TRBV29-1; CDR3aa: SVEDLGGRGETQY
len: 10; j_gene: TRBJ1-2; v_gene: TRBV30; CDR3aa: AWSVGGGDYT
len: 14; j_gene: TRBJ2-3; v_gene: TRBV10-1; CDR3aa: ASSEDYPGAGDTQY
len: 12; j_gene: TRBJ2-1; v_gene: TRBV20-1; CDR3aa: SARDDPSRNEQF
len: 12; j_gene: TRBJ2-7; v_gene: TRBV30; CDR3aa: AWSVPDRGYEQY
len: 11; j_gene: TRBJ1-2; v_gene: TRBV2; CDR3aa: ASSVEQSIGYT
len: 12; j_gene: TRBJ2-5; v_gene: TRBV5-1; CDR3aa: ASSLADSKETQY
len: 12; j_gene: TRBJ2-7; v_gene: TRBV9; CDR3aa: ASSVVAGGPEQY
len: 15; j_gene: TRBJ2-1; v_gene: TRBV4-1; CDR3aa: ASSPIQGRSSYNEQF
len: 11; j_gene: TRBJ2-5; v_gene: TRBV27; CDR3aa: ASSLAPLGPQY
len: 16; j_gene: TRBJ1-3; v_gene: TRBV13; CDR3aa: ASSLGFVGQAAGNTIY
len: 13; j_gene: TRBJ2-7; v_gene: TRBV2; CDR3aa: ASSLSGRPSYEQY
len: 15; j_gene: TRBJ2-7; v_gene: TRBV28; CDR3aa: ASSLGSASGRPHEQY
len: 16; j_gene: TRBJ1-1; v_gene: TRBV3-1; CDR3aa: ASSQVGLGQGRGTEAF
len: 14; j_gene: TRBJ2-7; v_gene: TRBV11-1; CDR3aa: VSSLGRDRRPYEQY
len: 13; j_gene: TRBJ1-4; v_gene: TRBV27; CDR3aa: ASSFSTGGPEKLF
len: 14; j_gene: TRBJ2-2; v_gene: TRBV10-3; CDR3aa: AISETGARNTGELF
len: 11; j_gene: TRBJ2-1; v_gene: TRBV6-1; CDR3aa: ASSEGQNNEQF
len: 14; j_gene: TRBJ2-7; v_gene: TRBV25-1; CDR3aa: ASSDEGLAQTYEQY
len: 15; j_gene: TRBJ2-1; v_gene: TRBV3-1; CDR3aa: ASSQDNQAGGYNEQF
len: 13; j_gene: TRBJ1-2; v_gene: TRBV6-2/TRBV6-3; CDR3aa: ASSPLTGGSYGYT
len: 15; j_gene: TRBJ1-4; v_gene: TRBV28; CDR3aa: ASATRLGTGPNEKLF
len: 11; j_gene: TRBJ2-3; v_gene: TRBV20-1; CDR3aa: SAVRQPTDTQY
len: 12; j_gene: TRBJ2-2; v_gene: TRBV19; CDR3aa: ASSGGREARELF
len: 10; j_gene: TRBJ2-7; v_gene: TRBV20-1; CDR3aa: SASFRGDEQY
len: 13; j_gene: TRBJ1-4; v_gene: TRBV12-3/TRBV12-4; CDR3aa: ASSPFNTPREKLF
len: 12; j_gene: TRBJ2-7; v_gene: TRBV30; CDR3aa: AWTGTSGPYEQY
len: 13; j_gene: TRBJ1-1; v_gene: TRBV28; CDR3aa: ASSLPRTPRTEAF
len: 14; j_gene: TRBJ2-1; v_gene: TRBV24-1; CDR3aa: ATSGAQGLGFGEQF
len: 13; j_gene: TRBJ2-2; v_gene: TRBV19; CDR3aa: ASSMVWEIPGELF
len: 12; j_gene: TRBJ2-7; v_gene: TRBV10-2; CDR3aa: ASSETWADYEQY
len: 12; j_gene: TRBJ2-3; v_gene: TRBV7-9; CDR3aa: ASSLTGTRDTQY
len: 11; j_gene: TRBJ1-6; v_gene: TRBV28; CDR3aa: ASSWTGITPLH
len: 13; j_gene: TRBJ2-5; v_gene: TRBV10-2; CDR3aa: ASSPLDYEQKTQY
len: 14; j_gene: TRBJ1-2; v_gene: TRBV2; CDR3aa: ASSEGNQGAGYGYT
len: 9; j_gene: TRBJ1-1; v_gene: TRBV29-1; CDR3aa: SVWGAKEAF
len: 12; j_gene: TRBJ2-5; v_gene: TRBV7-9; CDR3aa: ASSFLGPQRTQY
len: 19; j_gene: TRBJ2-7; v_gene: TRBV20-1; CDR3aa: SARDLDSATSETMSSYEQY
len: 13; j_gene: TRBJ2-7; v_gene: TRBV28; CDR3aa: ASIERRKNNYEQY